This T cell receptor (beta chain) was recovered during a study of cytomegalovirus exposure and HLA in healthy donors. Germline V gives CDR1 SEHNR, CDR2 FQNEAQ (reference sequence). With 2 bases removed from V and 8 bases from J, the gap between germline ends came to 6 bases. The CDR3 sequence is 12 residues long. PCR primers comprised 60 Vbeta and 13 Jbeta primers. Libraries were prepared by immunoSEQ multiplex PCR; TCRdb keeps only in-frame clonotypes and omits some of them. The sample has about 280,000 clones, around nine tenths seen once. The sample taken for sequencing was PBMCs. The origin of this receptor is a woman aged 18-29 years in good health and CMV-seronegative. This sequence joins TRBV7-9 and TRBJ1-4; tentative D call: TRBD1 (5 bases). CDR3 sequence: CASSLPGEKLFF. The CDR3 nucleotides are TGTGCCAGCAGCTTACCAGGGGAAAAACTGTTTTTT.